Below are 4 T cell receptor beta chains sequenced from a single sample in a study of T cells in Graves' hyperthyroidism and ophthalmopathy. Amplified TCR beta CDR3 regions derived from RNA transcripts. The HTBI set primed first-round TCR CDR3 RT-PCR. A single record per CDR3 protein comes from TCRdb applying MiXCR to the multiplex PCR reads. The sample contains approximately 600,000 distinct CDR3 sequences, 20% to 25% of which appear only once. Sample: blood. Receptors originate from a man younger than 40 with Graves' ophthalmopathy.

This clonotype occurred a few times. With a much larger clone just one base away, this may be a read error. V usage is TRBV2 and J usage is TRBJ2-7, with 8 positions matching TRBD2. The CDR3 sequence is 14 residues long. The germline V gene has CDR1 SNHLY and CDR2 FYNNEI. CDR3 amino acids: CASSGTSGSYEQHF. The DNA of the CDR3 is TGTGCCAGCAGTGGAACTAGCGGTTCCTACGAGCAGCACTTC.

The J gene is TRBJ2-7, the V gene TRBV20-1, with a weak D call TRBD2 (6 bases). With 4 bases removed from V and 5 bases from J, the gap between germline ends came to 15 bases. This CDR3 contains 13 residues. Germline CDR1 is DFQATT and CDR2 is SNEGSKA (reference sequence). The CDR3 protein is CSATTVTGDEQYF. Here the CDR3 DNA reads TGCAGTGCTACAACCGTAACGGGGGACGAGCAGTACTTC.

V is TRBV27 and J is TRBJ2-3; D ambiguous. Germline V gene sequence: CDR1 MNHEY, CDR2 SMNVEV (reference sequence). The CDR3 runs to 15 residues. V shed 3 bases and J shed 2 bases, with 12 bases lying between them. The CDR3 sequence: CASSFLPSDTDTQYF. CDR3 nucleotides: TGTGCCAGCAGTTTCCTCCCCTCGGACACAGATACGCAGTATTTT.

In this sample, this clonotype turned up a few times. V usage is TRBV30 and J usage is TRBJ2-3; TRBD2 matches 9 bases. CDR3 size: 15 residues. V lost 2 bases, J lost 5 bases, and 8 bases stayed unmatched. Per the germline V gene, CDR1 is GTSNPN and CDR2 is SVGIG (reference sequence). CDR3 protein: CAWSRIAGAGDTQYF. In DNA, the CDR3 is TGTGCCTGGAGTAGAATAGCGGGAGCGGGAGATACGCAGTATTTT.